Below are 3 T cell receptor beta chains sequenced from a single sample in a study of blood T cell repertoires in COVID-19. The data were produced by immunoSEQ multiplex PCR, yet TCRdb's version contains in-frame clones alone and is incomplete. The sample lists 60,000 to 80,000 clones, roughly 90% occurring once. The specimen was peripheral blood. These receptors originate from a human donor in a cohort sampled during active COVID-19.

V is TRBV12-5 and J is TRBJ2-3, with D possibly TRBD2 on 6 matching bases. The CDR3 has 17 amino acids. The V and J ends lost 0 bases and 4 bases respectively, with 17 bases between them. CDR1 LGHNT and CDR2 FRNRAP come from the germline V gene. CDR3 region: CASGLVRDGSFPDTQYF. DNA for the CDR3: TGTGCTAGTGGTTTGGTACGGGACGGGAGCTTCCCAGATACGCAGTATTTT.

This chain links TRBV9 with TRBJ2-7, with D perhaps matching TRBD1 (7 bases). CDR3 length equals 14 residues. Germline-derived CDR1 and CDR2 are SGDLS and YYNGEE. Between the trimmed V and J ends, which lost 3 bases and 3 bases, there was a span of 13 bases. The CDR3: CASSGAGQNYEQYF. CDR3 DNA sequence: TGTGCCAGCAGCGGCGCGGGACAGAACTACGAGCAGTACTTC. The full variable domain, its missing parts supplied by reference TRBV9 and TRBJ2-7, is DSGVTQTPKHLITATGQRVTLRCSPRSGDLSVYWYQQSLDQGLQFLIQYYNGEERAKGNILERFSAQQFPDLHSELNLSSLELGDSALYFCASSGAGQNYEQYFGPGTRLTVT.

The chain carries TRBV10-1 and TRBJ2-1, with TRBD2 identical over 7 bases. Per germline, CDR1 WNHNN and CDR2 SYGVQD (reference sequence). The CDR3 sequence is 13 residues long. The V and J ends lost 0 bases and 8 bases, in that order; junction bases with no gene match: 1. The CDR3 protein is CASSESGGDEQFF. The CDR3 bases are TGCGCCAGCAGTGAGTCTGGGGGGGATGAGCAGTTCTTC.